These T cell receptor beta chains were read from a single sample in a study of blood T cell repertoires in COVID-19. Here immunoSEQ multiplex PCR was the method, and the copy in TCRdb shows in-frame clones only, minus some. This table has 300,000 to 400,000 clones, around 87% appearing once. Sample: peripheral blood. Receptors originate from a woman aged 45-59 years who had recovered from COVID-19. CDR3s include the opening cysteine and the closing phenylalanine or tryptophan. The order of the fields is V gene, D gene, J gene, clone size, CDR3 DNA, CDR3 protein. A D gene is named only where the DNA matches it firmly. Some rows mark clone size as missing; the rest say once, few, many or name a class of expanded clone.

TRBV5-8	TRBD1	TRBJ1-4	NA	TGTGCCAGCAGCCGACGACAGGGGCGTGAAAAACTGTTTTTT	CASSRRQGREKLFF
TRBV28	NA	TRBJ1-5	NA	TGTGCCAGCAGTCTCCAGGGGCAGCCCCAGCATTTT	CASSLQGQPQHF
TRBV14	NA	TRBJ1-2	NA	TGTGCCAGCAGCCCAAATTTGCCCTATTCCTATGGCTACACCTTC	CASSPNLPYSYGYTF
TRBV28	TRBD1	TRBJ2-7	NA	TGTGCCAGCAGGTTCCGACAGGGGTCCTACGAGCAGTACTTC	CASRFRQGSYEQYF
TRBV30	NA	TRBJ1-3	few	TGTGCCTGGAGTGTACTTGGAAACACCATATATTTT	CAWSVLGNTIYF
TRBV18	TRBD1	TRBJ1-2	NA	TGTGCCAGCTCACTAGAAAGGACGACAGGGGGTAATGGCTACACCTTC	CASSLERTTGGNGYTF
TRBV15	NA	TRBJ1-2	NA	TGTGCCACCAGCAGGCCCGGGGGGGGCAAATTCTATGGCTACACCTTC	CATSRPGGGKFYGYTF
TRBV20-1	NA	TRBJ2-5	NA	TGCAGTGCTAGTTCGGGGAGCGAGACCCAGTACTTC	CSASSGSETQYF
TRBV27	NA	TRBJ1-1	NA	TGTGCCAGCAGTTTGGCAGGGAACACTGAAGCTTTCTTT	CASSLAGNTEAFF
TRBV7-2	NA	TRBJ2-1	NA	TGTGCCAGCAGCCCAACCGGGGGTGAGCAGTTCTTC	CASSPTGGEQFF
TRBV28	NA	TRBJ1-2	NA	TGTGCCAGCAACACCGGGACTTTTGGCTACACCTTC	CASNTGTFGYTF
TRBV6-5	TRBD2	TRBJ2-1	NA	TGTGCCAGCCGCCTAAGCGGGGAACTAATCTTC	CASRLSGELIF
TRBV7-2	TRBD1	TRBJ1-3	NA	TGTGCCAGCAGCCCTCGGGACAGTCAGGGAAACACCATATATTTT	CASSPRDSQGNTIYF
TRBV7-2	NA	TRBJ2-7	NA	TGTGCCAGCAGCCGTGCAGGATTCGACTACGAGCAGTACTTC	CASSRAGFDYEQYF
TRBV7-2	TRBD2	TRBJ2-3	NA	TGTGCCAGCACCTTAGCGGGGGGGTTATCAGATACGCAGTATTTT	CASTLAGGLSDTQYF
TRBV6-9	NA	TRBJ2-3	NA	TGTGCCAGCAGTTGTGCGGGGTCTAGCACAGATACGCAGTATTTT	CASSCAGSSTDTQYF
TRBV3-1/TRBV3-2	NA	TRBJ2-5	NA	TGTGCCAGCAGCCAAGATCCGCTAGCCGGAGAGACCCAGTACTTC	CASSQDPLAGETQYF
TRBV18	TRBD2	TRBJ2-7	NA	TGTGCCAGCTCAGTCCTAGCGGGCCCCTTCTACGAGCAGTACTTC	CASSVLAGPFYEQYF
TRBV7-7	TRBD1	TRBJ2-3	NA	TGTGCCAGCAGCTTCGGACAGGGCGGCACAGATACGCAGTATTTT	CASSFGQGGTDTQYF
TRBV19	TRBD1	TRBJ1-5	NA	TGTGCCAGTAGTATACGGGGACAGGGGGCGCGTCAGCCCCAGCATTTT	CASSIRGQGARQPQHF
TRBV28	TRBD1	TRBJ1-1	NA	TGTGCCAGCAGTTCGACAGGGGCTGGGGCTGAAGCTTTCTTT	CASSSTGAGAEAFF
TRBV3-1/TRBV3-2	NA	TRBJ1-1	NA	TGTGCCAGCAGCCTAGCCTCGGGAACCGAAGCTTTCTTT	CASSLASGTEAFF
TRBV19	TRBD1	TRBJ1-5	NA	TGTGCCGGGGGGTTTTTGGACAGGGATAATCAGCCCCAGCATTTT	CAGGFLDRDNQPQHF
TRBV5-6	NA	TRBJ1-6	few	TGTGCCAGCAGCTTGCTTCAGGGTAATTCACCCCTCCACTTT	CASSLLQGNSPLHF
TRBV4-1	TRBD1	TRBJ2-5	NA	TGCGCCAGCAGCCAAACAGGGGACCGGGAGACCCAGTACTTC	CASSQTGDRETQYF
TRBV16	NA	TRBJ1-1	NA	TGTGCCAGCAGCCAATCGTCAAACAGCTACACTGAAGCTTTCTTT	CASSQSSNSYTEAFF
TRBV5-8	NA	TRBJ1-4	NA	TGTGCCAGCAGCTTTGGCGGACTTGAAAAACTGTTTTTT	CASSFGGLEKLFF
TRBV30	TRBD2	TRBJ2-1	NA	TGTGCCTGGAGTGGCTTCGGGGGGAGAGGTATAAATGAGCAGTTCTTC	CAWSGFGGRGINEQFF
TRBV7-2	TRBD1	TRBJ1-1	few	TGTGCCAGCAGCTATGAGGGGGCCAGGGCTGAAGCTTTCTTT	CASSYEGARAEAFF
TRBV5-1	TRBD1	TRBJ1-2	NA	TGCGCCAGCAGCCTCGGGACAGGGAGGTCTGGCTACACCTTC	CASSLGTGRSGYTF
TRBV27	TRBD1	TRBJ2-1	NA	TGTGCCAGCAGTTTAGGGGGACAGCCCTACAATGAGCAGTTCTTC	CASSLGGQPYNEQFF
TRBV5-5	NA	TRBJ2-5	NA	TGTGCCAGCAGCTTGGAAGGACATCAAGAGACCCAGTACTTC	CASSLEGHQETQYF
TRBV27	NA	TRBJ2-7	NA	TGTGCCAGCAGTCCTCGTGGGGGCCGAAGCGAGCAGTACTTC	CASSPRGGRSEQYF
TRBV28	NA	TRBJ1-2	NA	TGTGCCAGCAGTTCTAGCTATGGCTACACCTTC	CASSSSYGYTF
TRBV5-4	TRBD1	TRBJ2-2	NA	TGTGCCAGCAGCTTAGGACAGGGGCGGAACACCGGGGAGCTGTTTTTT	CASSLGQGRNTGELFF
TRBV5-1	TRBD2	TRBJ2-3	NA	TGCGCCAGCAGCCCATCCGGGACTAGGGGGGCAGAGGGTACGCAGTATTTT	CASSPSGTRGAEGTQYF
TRBV6-1	NA	TRBJ1-5	NA	TGTGCCAGCAGTGATGGGCGGGGAACAGCAAATCAGCCCCAGCATTTT	CASSDGRGTANQPQHF
TRBV20-1	NA	TRBJ2-6	NA	TGCAGTGCTAGTCGGGGTGGGGCCAACGTCCTGACTTTC	CSASRGGANVLTF
TRBV7-3	NA	TRBJ2-7	NA	TGTGCCAGCAGCGCTCAACCGGGAGACGAGCAGTACTTC	CASSAQPGDEQYF
TRBV3-1/TRBV3-2	TRBD1	TRBJ2-2	NA	TGTGCCAGCAGCCAAGCAAATTTATACGGGACAGGACCTCCCGGGGAGCTGTTTTTT	CASSQANLYGTGPPGELFF
TRBV6-2/TRBV6-3	NA	TRBJ2-3	NA	TGTGCCAGCAGCAAACCCGGGGGACAGATCTATTTT	CASSKPGGQIYF
TRBV28	NA	TRBJ2-1	once	TGTGCCAGCACCCAAACCTACAATGAGCAGTTCTTC	CASTQTYNEQFF
TRBV3-1/TRBV3-2	NA	TRBJ1-2	NA	TGTGCCAGCACGCTCGGGGGTGATGGCTACACCTTC	CASTLGGDGYTF
TRBV7-2	TRBD1	TRBJ2-2	many	TGTGCCAGCAGCTTAAGTAACAGGGGGCGAACCGGGGAGCTGTTTTTT	CASSLSNRGRTGELFF
TRBV2	NA	TRBJ2-3	NA	TGTGCCAGCAGTATTACTAGAGACACAGATACGCAGTATTTT	CASSITRDTDTQYF
TRBV28	NA	TRBJ1-5	NA	TGTGCCAGCAGTTTTTATTCAGGCAGTAGCAATCAGCCCCAGCATTTT	CASSFYSGSSNQPQHF
TRBV9	TRBD1	TRBJ1-2	NA	TGTGCCAGCAGCGTATCAGGGACAGGGGAAGGCTACACCTTC	CASSVSGTGEGYTF
TRBV11-2	NA	TRBJ2-1	once	TGTGCCAGCAGCTTAGATCAATTAAGTAGAGGGCAGTTCTTC	CASSLDQLSRGQFF
TRBV27	TRBD1	TRBJ2-1	NA	TGTGCCAGCAGCCTACTGACCCCCGGACAGGGGGTCTACAATGAGCAGTTCTTC	CASSLLTPGQGVYNEQFF
TRBV2	TRBD2	TRBJ2-1	NA	TGTGCCAGCAGTGGGCAGGGAGGGGACAATGAGCAGTTCTTC	CASSGQGGDNEQFF
TRBV7-2	NA	TRBJ2-5	NA	TGTGCCAGCAGCTTTGAGAAGACCCAGTACTTC	CASSFEKTQYF
TRBV29-1	NA	TRBJ2-7	NA	TGCAGCGTTCCGGGGAACCGGGAGCAGTACTTC	CSVPGNREQYF
TRBV7-9	NA	TRBJ1-3	NA	TGTGCCAGCAGCACGACCGACAGGACTTTTGGAAACACCATATATTTT	CASSTTDRTFGNTIYF
TRBV27	NA	TRBJ1-5	NA	TGTGCCAGCAGTATATACAGGGACAATCAGCCCCAGCATTTT	CASSIYRDNQPQHF
TRBV27	NA	TRBJ2-1	NA	TGTGCCAGCAGTTTGGGGCAGGAGGGGATTGAGCAGTTCTTC	CASSLGQEGIEQFF
TRBV27	TRBD1	TRBJ2-7	once	TGTGCCAGCAGTTTCACAGGGGGCACCTACGAGCAGTACTTC	CASSFTGGTYEQYF
TRBV19	TRBD1	TRBJ1-1	NA	TGTGCCAGTAGAATTGGGACAGGGTGGATGAACACTGAAGCTTTCTTT	CASRIGTGWMNTEAFF
TRBV19	NA	TRBJ1-4	NA	TGTGCCAGTATCGAAAGGGGCAGGGGTACTAATGAAAAACTGTTTTTT	CASIERGRGTNEKLFF